The 5 T cell receptor beta chains given below trace back to one sample, sequenced in a study of siplizumab effects on memory and regulatory T cells. These receptors lack a known antigen. Coculturing of the mixed lymphocyte reaction cells was performed at 37°C for around six days. TCRdb keeps only in-frame clones here, not all; method: immunoSEQ multiplex PCR. The profile covers about 9,600 clones, with about 46% appearing a single time and approximately 11% taken by the ten largest. The sample comprised CFSE-low (dividing) CD8+ T cells sorted from an allogeneic mixed lymphocyte reaction. Receptor source: a human donor in good health; the cells came from an allogeneic mixed lymphocyte reaction.

This clone is termed medium-sized. The chain carries TRBV4-3 and TRBJ1-1, with unresolved D. CDR1 is LGHNA, CDR2 YSLEER, per germline. The length of the CDR3 is 16 residues. Trimming took 0 bases from V and 5 from J, leaving 16 bases between them. CDR3 in amino acids: CASSQDSQLSGTEAFF. The CDR3 region has the DNA TGCGCCAGCAGCCAAGATAGCCAACTCTCTGGGACTGAAGCTTTCTTT.

The genes are TRBV7-9 and TRBJ2-2; D is possibly TRBD1 (5 bases). The CDR3 consists of 15 residues. In germline, CDR1 is SEHNR, CDR2 FQNEAQ (reference sequence). The V and J ends lost 5 bases and 2 bases respectively, with 12 bases between them. The CDR3 region has the DNA TGTGCCAGCAGCGTGGACATACCCAACACCGGGGAGCTGTTTTTT. Translating it yields CASSVDIPNTGELFF.

The V call is TRBV11-2, the J call TRBJ2-7, with D perhaps TRBD2 (6 bases). Trimming left V 1 base short and J 3 bases short, with 10 bases between. Germline lookup yields CDR1 SGHAT and CDR2 FQNNGV. The CDR3 is 14 residues long. The CDR3 sequence: CASSLGMGGYEQYF. The CDR3 region has the DNA TGTGCCAGCAGCTTAGGGATGGGGGGCTACGAGCAGTACTTC. The full variable domain, rest sourced from reference TRBV11-2 and TRBJ2-7, is EAGVAQSPRYKIIEKRQSVAFWCNPISGHATLYWYQQILGQGPKLLIQFQNNGVVDDSQLPKDRFSAERLKGVDSTLKIQPAKLEDSAVYLCASSLGMGGYEQYFGPGTRLTVT.

The chain carries TRBV19 and TRBJ2-7, with D tentatively TRBD2 (6 bases). The germline gives CDR1 LNHDA, CDR2 SQIVND (reference sequence). The CDR3 is made up of 15 amino acids. Trimming stripped 4 bases from V and 6 bases from J, with 19 bases between. The DNA for the CDR3 is TGTGCCAGTAGTAGCCGGAGGGAGAAGCTTCGCGAGCAGTACTTC. This sequence encodes CASSSRREKLREQYF.

This clone was recorded at least ten times. The chain joins TRBV13 to TRBJ2-5; 8 nucleotides match TRBD2. The CDR3 consists of 14 residues. V shed 5 bases, J shed 5 bases, and the junction held 7 bases outside the gene matches. Per germline, CDR1 PRHDT and CDR2 FYEKMQ (reference sequence). The CDR3 sequence: CASSPAGGGETQYF. CDR3 DNA: TGTGCCAGCAGCCCGGCGGGGGGCGGGGAGACCCAGTACTTC.